The present T cell receptor (beta chain) was sequenced within a study of blood T cell repertoires in COVID-19. Study at large: Sources were T cells, B-cell-depleted T cells, or PBMCs; the material itself was cDNA or gDNA.

The assay was immunoSEQ multiplex PCR, and TCRdb's table has in-frame clones only and misses some. Of fewer than 300,000 clones in the sample, around 87% were seen once. CDR1 KGHSH and CDR2 LQKENI come from the germline V gene. This CDR3 comprises 13 residues. Trimming removed 3 bases from V and 5 bases from J, with 5 bases in between. The source of this sequence is a woman aged 40 to 49 who had recovered from COVID-19. The gene calls are TRBV18 and TRBJ1-6, with no clear D. What was sequenced was peripheral blood. The DNA of the CDR3 is TGTGCCAGCTCACCGAGCGATAATTCACCCCTCCACTTT. Protein sequence: CASSPSDNSPLHF.